This is a list of T cell receptor beta chains from one sample in a study of shared clonotypes between healthy human individuals. Profiling relied on immunoSEQ multiplex PCR, and the TCRdb table lists in-frame clones only, not all of them. The sample shows 2 million to 2.5 million clones, around 95% of them seen only once. The sample comprised naive CD4+ T cells sorted from blood. The source is a man aged 18 to 30 in good health. Both conserved end residues are part of each CDR3. The D gene is left open where the match is weak. Not all rows give a size; the values are once, few, many and, for expanded clones, a class.

NA	TRBV7-3	TRBJ2-5	NA	TGTGCCGGGGCGGGGCAGCTTAGAGGGTCCCAAGAGACCCAGTACTTC	CAGAGQLRGSQETQYF
NA	TRBV7-2	TRBJ2-5	TRBD2	TGTGCCAGCAGCTTAGGTGGTAGCGGGGGGGCCGGGGAGACCCAGTACTTC	CASSLGGSGGAGETQYF
NA	TRBV30	TRBJ1-5	NA	TGTGCCTGGAGTGAGTCAAGCAATCAGCCCCAGCATTTT	CAWSESSNQPQHF
once	TRBV2	TRBJ2-6	NA	TGTGCCAGCACCGTTAGACTCACCGCTGCCCCTGGGGCCAACGTCCTGACTTTC	CASTVRLTAAPGANVLTF
NA	TRBV7-9	TRBJ1-5	NA	TGTGCCAGCAGCTTAGATACTGGGCAGCCCCAGCATTTT	CASSLDTGQPQHF
NA	TRBV5-1	TRBJ2-5	NA	TGCGCCAGCAGACAGGGAACACAAGAGACCCAGTACTTC	CASRQGTQETQYF
NA	TRBV10-1	TRBJ2-3	NA	TGCGCCAGCAGTGAGTCAGGGGCGTATACGCAGTATTTT	CASSESGAYTQYF
NA	TRBV30	TRBJ1-6	NA	TGTGCCTGGAGTGTAGGGGTATATAATTCACCCCTCCACTTT	CAWSVGVYNSPLHF
NA	TRBV25-1	TRBJ2-1	TRBD2	TGTGCCAGCAGTGCGCACGGGACTAGCGGGAGCGATGAGCAGTTCTTC	CASSAHGTSGSDEQFF
NA	TRBV5-1	TRBJ1-1	NA	TGCGCCAGCACCTCGACTGAGACTGAAGCTTTCTTT	CASTSTETEAFF
NA	TRBV27	TRBJ2-3	NA	TGTGCCAGCGCAACGGGGTCCCGCACAGATACGCAGTATTTT	CASATGSRTDTQYF